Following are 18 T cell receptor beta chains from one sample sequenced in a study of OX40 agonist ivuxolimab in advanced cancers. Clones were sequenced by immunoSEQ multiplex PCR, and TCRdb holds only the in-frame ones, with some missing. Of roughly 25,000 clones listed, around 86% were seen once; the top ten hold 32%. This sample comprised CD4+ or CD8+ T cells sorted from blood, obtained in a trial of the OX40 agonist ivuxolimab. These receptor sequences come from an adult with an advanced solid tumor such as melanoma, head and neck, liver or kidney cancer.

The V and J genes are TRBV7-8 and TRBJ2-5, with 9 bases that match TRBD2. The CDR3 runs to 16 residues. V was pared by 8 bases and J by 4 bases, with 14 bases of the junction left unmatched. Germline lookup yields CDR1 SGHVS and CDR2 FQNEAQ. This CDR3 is CASEVWLAGRGETQYF. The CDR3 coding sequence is TGTGCCAGCGAAGTGTGGCTAGCGGGGCGGGGAGAGACCCAGTACTTC.

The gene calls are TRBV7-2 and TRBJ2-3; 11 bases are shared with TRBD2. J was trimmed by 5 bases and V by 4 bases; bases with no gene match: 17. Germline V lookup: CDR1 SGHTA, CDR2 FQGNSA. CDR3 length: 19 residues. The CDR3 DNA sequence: TGTGCCAGCAGCTCAGAAGGCATAGCGGGGGGGCCGCTTGTAGATACGCAGTATTTT. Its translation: CASSSEGIAGGPLVDTQYF.

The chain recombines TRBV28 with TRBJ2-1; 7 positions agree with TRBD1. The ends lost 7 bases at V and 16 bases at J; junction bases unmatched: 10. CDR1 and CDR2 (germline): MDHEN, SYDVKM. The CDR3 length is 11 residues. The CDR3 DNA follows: TGTGCCAGCAAGACCGGGACAGTTATTTTCTTC. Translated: CASKTGTVIFF.

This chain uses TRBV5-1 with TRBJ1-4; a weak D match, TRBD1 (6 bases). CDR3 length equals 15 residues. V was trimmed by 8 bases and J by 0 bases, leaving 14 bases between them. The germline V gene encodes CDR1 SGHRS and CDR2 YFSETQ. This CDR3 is CARKTGRATNEKLFF. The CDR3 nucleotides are TGCGCCAGAAAAACAGGGAGAGCAACTAATGAAAAACTGTTTTTT.

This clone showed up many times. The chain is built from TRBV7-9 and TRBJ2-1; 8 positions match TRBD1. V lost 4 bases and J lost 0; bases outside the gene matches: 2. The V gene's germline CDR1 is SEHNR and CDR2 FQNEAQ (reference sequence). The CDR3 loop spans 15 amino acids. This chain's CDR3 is CASSSTGGSYNEQFF. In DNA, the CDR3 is TGTGCCAGCAGCTCTACAGGGGGCTCCTACAATGAGCAGTTCTTC. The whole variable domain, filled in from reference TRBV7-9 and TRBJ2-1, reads DTGVSQNPRHKITKRGQNVTFRCDPISEHNRLYWYRQTLGQGPEFLTYFQNEAQLEKSRLLSDRFSAERPKGSFSTLEIQRTEQGDSAMYLCASSSTGGSYNEQFFGPGTRLTVL.

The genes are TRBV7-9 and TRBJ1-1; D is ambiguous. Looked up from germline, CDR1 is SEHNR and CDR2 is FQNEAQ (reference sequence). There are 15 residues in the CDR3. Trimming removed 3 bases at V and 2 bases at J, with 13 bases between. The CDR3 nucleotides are TGTGCCAGCAGCTTTCGCTCCGGATCTAACACTGAAGCTTTCTTT. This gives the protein CASSFRSGSNTEAFF. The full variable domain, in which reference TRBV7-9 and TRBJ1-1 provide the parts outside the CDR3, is DTGVSQNPRHKITKRGQNVTFRCDPISEHNRLYWYRQTLGQGPEFLTYFQNEAQLEKSRLLSDRFSAERPKGSFSTLEIQRTEQGDSAMYLCASSFRSGSNTEAFFGQGTRLTVV.

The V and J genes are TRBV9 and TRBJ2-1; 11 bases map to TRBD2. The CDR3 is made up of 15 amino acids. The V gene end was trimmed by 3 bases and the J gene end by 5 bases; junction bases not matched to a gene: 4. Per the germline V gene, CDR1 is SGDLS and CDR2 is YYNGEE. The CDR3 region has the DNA TGTGCCAGCAGCGATAGCGGGAGGGTGAACAATGAGCAGTTCTTC. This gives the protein CASSDSGRVNNEQFF. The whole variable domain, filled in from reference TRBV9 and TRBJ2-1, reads DSGVTQTPKHLITATGQRVTLRCSPRSGDLSVYWYQQSLDQGLQFLIQYYNGEERAKGNILERFSAQQFPDLHSELNLSSLELGDSALYFCASSDSGRVNNEQFFGPGTRLTVL.

DNA for the CDR3: TGTGCCAGCAATCGACAGAACCAAGAGACCCAGTACTTC. It encodes CASNRQNQETQYF. V usage is TRBV5-8 and J usage is TRBJ2-5, with TRBD1 as a possible D gene (5 bases). V was cut by 6 bases and J by 0 bases, with 9 bases left in between. Germline V gene sequence: CDR1 SGHTS, CDR2 YDEGEE. The CDR3 length is 13 residues.

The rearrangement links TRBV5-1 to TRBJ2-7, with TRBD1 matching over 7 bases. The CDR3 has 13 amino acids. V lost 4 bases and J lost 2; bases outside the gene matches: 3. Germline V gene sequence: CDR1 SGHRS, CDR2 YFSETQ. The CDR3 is CASSVGQTYEQYF. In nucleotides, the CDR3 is TGCGCCAGCAGCGTGGGACAGACCTACGAGCAGTACTTC.

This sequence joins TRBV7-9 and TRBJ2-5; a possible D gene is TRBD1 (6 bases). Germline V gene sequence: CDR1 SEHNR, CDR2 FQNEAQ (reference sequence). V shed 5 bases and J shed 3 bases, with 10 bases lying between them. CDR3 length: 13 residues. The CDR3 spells CASSPGAEETQYF. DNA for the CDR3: TGTGCCAGCAGCCCAGGGGCGGAAGAGACCCAGTACTTC.

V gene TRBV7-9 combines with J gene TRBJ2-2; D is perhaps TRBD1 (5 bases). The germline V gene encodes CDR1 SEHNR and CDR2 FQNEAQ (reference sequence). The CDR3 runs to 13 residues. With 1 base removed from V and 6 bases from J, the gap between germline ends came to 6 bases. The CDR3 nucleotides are TGTGCCAGCAGCTTAGAGGGGTCCGGGGAGCTGTTTTTT. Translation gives CASSLEGSGELFF.

CDR3 in amino acids: CASSLYIRSSYNEQFF. The CDR3 coding sequence is TGTGCCAGCAGTTTATATATCCGGAGCTCCTACAATGAGCAGTTCTTC. The J gene is TRBJ2-1, the V gene TRBV27; the D is unclear. The ends were cut back, 1 base at V and 0 bases at J, with 10 bases in the middle. CDR3 size: 16 residues. Germline CDR1 MNHEY, CDR2 SMNVEV (reference sequence).

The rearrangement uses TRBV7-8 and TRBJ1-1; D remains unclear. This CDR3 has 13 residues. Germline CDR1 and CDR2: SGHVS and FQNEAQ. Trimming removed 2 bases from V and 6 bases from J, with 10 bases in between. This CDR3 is CASSLLGRSEAFF. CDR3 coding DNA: TGTGCCAGCAGCTTACTGGGCCGTTCTGAAGCTTTCTTT.

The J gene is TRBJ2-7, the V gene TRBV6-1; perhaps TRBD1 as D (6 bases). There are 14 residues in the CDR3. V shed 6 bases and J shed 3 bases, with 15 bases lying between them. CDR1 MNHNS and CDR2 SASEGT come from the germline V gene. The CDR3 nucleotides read TGTGCCAGCAGGAATCCGGGACACAACTACGAGCAGTACTTC. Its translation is CASRNPGHNYEQYF.

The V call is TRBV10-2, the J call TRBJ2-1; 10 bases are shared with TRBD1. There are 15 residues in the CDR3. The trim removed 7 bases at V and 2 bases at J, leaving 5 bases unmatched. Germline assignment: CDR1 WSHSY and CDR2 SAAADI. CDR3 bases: TGCGCCAGCATATCGACAGGGGGCCCCTACAATGAGCAGTTCTTC. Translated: CASISTGGPYNEQFF.

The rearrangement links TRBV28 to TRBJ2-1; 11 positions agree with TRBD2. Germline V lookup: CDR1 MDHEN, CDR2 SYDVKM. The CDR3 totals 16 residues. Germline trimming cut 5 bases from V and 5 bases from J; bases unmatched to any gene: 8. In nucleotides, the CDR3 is TGTGCCAGCAGTACCCCACTAGCGGGAGTCGACAATGAGCAGTTCTTC. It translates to CASSTPLAGVDNEQFF.

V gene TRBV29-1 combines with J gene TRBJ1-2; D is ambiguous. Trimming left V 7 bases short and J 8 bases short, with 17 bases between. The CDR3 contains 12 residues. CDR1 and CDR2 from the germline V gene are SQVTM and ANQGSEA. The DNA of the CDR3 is TGCAGCGCCATATCGAGGGTGCGGGGCTACACCTTC. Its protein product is CSAISRVRGYTF.

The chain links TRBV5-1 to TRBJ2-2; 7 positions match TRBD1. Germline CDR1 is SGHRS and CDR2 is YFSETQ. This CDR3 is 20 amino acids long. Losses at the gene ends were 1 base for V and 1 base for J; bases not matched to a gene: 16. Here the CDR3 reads CASSLRTLPTGTENTGELFF. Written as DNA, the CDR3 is TGCGCCAGCAGCTTGCGGACCCTACCCACCGGGACAGAGAACACCGGGGAGCTGTTTTTT.